What follows are 3 T cell receptor beta chains derived from one specimen sequenced in a study of blood T cells in healthy people across ages. Through a sample-barcoded 5' primer and a J-beta primer mix, a second PCR was run for roughly 7 to 11 cycles. TCRdb reprocessed the 5' RACE reads via MiXCR and lists one record per CDR3 protein. The sample consists of about 1.4 million distinct CDR3 sequences, around 55% of them appearing once. The sample consisted of blood. These TCRs come from a man aged 18 to 35 in good health.

Points on this clonotype: The junction shows a germline mismatch at one end, possibly a read error. This chain links TRBV10-3 with TRBJ1-4; no definite D call. There are 13 residues in the CDR3. CDR1 ENHRY and CDR2 SYGVKD come from the germline V gene. CDR3 protein: CAISFGPLEKLFF. As DNA, the CDR3 is TGTGCTATCAGTTTCGGGCCTCTTGAAAAACTGTTTTTT.

The CDR3 nucleotides are TGTGCCAGCAGCCACCCCAGCGGAAGGGCGAATATCTATGGCTACACCTTC. It specifies CASSHPSGRANIYGYTF. The chain has TRBV14 and TRBJ1-2; D is unclear. The CDR3 runs 17 residues. Per germline, CDR1 SGHDN and CDR2 FVKESK. V was shortened by 3 bases and J by 4 bases, with 21 bases between the two germline ends. The complete variable domain, with remaining parts taken from reference TRBV14 and TRBJ1-2, reads EAGVTQFPSHSVIEKGQTVTLRCDPISGHDNLYWYRRVMGKEIKFLLHFVKESKQDESGMPNNRFLAERTGGTYSTLKVQPAELEDSGVYFCASSHPSGRANIYGYTFGSGTRLTVV.

This chain joins TRBV12-3 or TRBV12-4 and TRBJ2-3, with D perhaps being TRBD1 or TRBD2 (6 bases each). The CDR3 spans 13 residues. V was pared by 8 bases and J by 7 bases, with 16 bases between. CDR3 loop: CASGGLIGNTQYF. The CDR3 coding sequence is TGTGCCAGCGGGGGGCTAATCGGGAATACGCAGTATTTT.